This record covers a single TCR beta chain. This specimen belongs to a study of blood T cell repertoires in COVID-19. The CDR3 is made up of 14 amino acids. V was pared by 0 bases and J by 6 bases, with 11 bases between. Germline CDR1 reads LGHNA; CDR2 reads YNFKEQ. This table comes from immunoSEQ multiplex PCR, and its TCRdb copy is limited to in-frame clones, with some not included. The data hold roughly 180,000 clones, with about 85% observed a single time. The chain couples TRBV4-2 to TRBJ1-1, with TRBD1 as a possible D gene (5 bases). The TCR originated in a woman in her 30s with active or convalescent COVID-19. The specimen sequenced was peripheral blood. The CDR3 nucleotides read TGTGCCAGCAGCCAAGATCCGGGGGGACCTGAAGCTTTCTTT. As protein: CASSQDPGGPEAFF.